This T cell receptor beta chain was sequenced for a study of monozygotic twins with inflammatory bowel disease. Input per TCR library consisted of around 4,000 ng of total RNA. TCRdb reanalyzed the 5' RACE reads, giving one entry per CDR3 protein sequence and no DNA. The listing contains some 150,000 distinct CDR3 sequences. For this clonotype: Its antigen is unknown.

Study-wide findings and caveats: Fewer clonotypes were shared with others by IBD patients than by healthy twins, especially with disease activity.

Input material: blood. This clonotype was obtained from a human donor with ulcerative colitis or Crohn's disease, or a healthy co-twin of an affected twin (not recorded which).

CDR3 loop: CASSFYGQGYGVGDEQYF. The chain joins TRBV7-6 to TRBJ2-7; TCRdb lists TRBD1, though no DNA is available to test this call. The CDR3 consists of 18 residues. The V gene's germline CDR1 is SGHVS and CDR2 FNYEAQ.